This T cell receptor (beta chain) came from a study of long-term antiretroviral therapy in people with HIV. Overall study findings and caveats: The data indicate that diversity increased after ART but remained below transplant donor controls.

In germline, CDR1 is SGHRS, CDR2 YFSETQ. V gave up 0 bases and J gave up 3 bases, with 10 bases separating them. The CDR3 is 14 amino acids. At the survey level, the v3.0 immunoSEQ assay was run. The assay was immunoSEQ multiplex PCR, and TCRdb's table has in-frame clones only and misses some. The data hold about 22,000 clones, with roughly 80% observed a single time. About this clone itself: Its antigen is unidentified.

This sequence joins TRBV5-1 and TRBJ2-7; tentatively, D is TRBD2 (5 bases). This TCR derives from a man aged 35 to 55 with HIV. The sequencing used unsorted PBMCs, collected 0.5 years before starting antiretroviral therapy. The CDR3 DNA is TGCGCCAGCAGCTTGGTCGGGGTTGGCTACGAGCAGTACTTC. Translated, it gives CASSLVGVGYEQYF.